The clone carrying this TCR beta chain was found once. Trimming took off 2 bases at V and 6 bases at J, with 17 bases between the two ends. CDR3 size: 16 residues. The germline V gene has CDR1 WSHSY and CDR2 SAAADI. The source of the sample is a study of shared clonotypes between healthy human individuals. Only in-frame clones appear in the TCRdb table, and some are missing; sequencing was by immunoSEQ multiplex PCR. This sample yields under 650,000 clones, of which 90% to 96% are seen a single time; roughly 0.06% belongs to the top ten. The V call is TRBV10-2, the J call TRBJ2-1; D possibly uses TRBD1 or TRBD2 (6 bases each). The sequence came from a woman in her 30s in good health. The sequenced sample consisted of naive CD4+ T cells sorted from blood. Regarding subset: CD45RA+ positively selected. As DNA, the CDR3 is TGCGCCAGCAGTGAGCCTCCGCTAGGGGGAGGCAATGAGCAGTTCTTC. This sequence encodes CASSEPPLGGGNEQFF.